Listed below are T cell receptor beta chains from one sample, sequenced in a study. TCRdb ran MiXCR on the 5' RACE reads and lists one entry per CDR3 protein. Of around 50,000 distinct CDR3 sequences in the sample, approximately 27% are singletons; the top ten hold around 2%. Source material: tumor-infiltrating Tregs sorted from the breast tumor. These receptors originate from a female donor with breast cancer. Each CDR3 is given with its conserved first and last residue. Each record gives: J gene, D gene, clone size, V gene, CDR3 protein, CDR3 DNA. The D gene is left open where the match is weak. Part of the rows lack a size; the others show once, few, many or a class for expanded clones.

TRBJ1-6 NA NA TRBV6-5 CASSTGWGYNSPLHF TGTGCCAGCAGTACAGGGTGGGGGTATAATTCACCCCTCCACTTT
TRBJ1-5 NA few TRBV28 CASSPRTVNQPQHF TGTGCCAGCAGTCCGCGGACAGTCAATCAGCCCCAGCATTTT
TRBJ2-2 TRBD2 few TRBV28 CASSLRLAGLNTGELFF TGTGCCAGCAGTTTGAGACTAGCGGGCCTAAACACCGGGGAGCTGTTTTTT
TRBJ2-1 TRBD1 NA TRBV28 CASSRDRVTIAVGYNEQFF TGTGCCAGCAGCCGGGACAGGGTTACTATAGCGGTAGGATACAATGAGCAGTTCTTC
TRBJ2-6 NA few TRBV6-1 CASSDLPGLSSGANVLTF TGTGCCAGCAGTGATCTACCGGGGCTGAGCTCTGGGGCCAACGTCCTGACTTTC
TRBJ2-6 NA many TRBV7-3 CASAKGRNSGANVLTF TGTGCCAGCGCAAAAGGACGAAACTCTGGGGCCAACGTCCTGACTTTC
TRBJ2-7 NA few TRBV4-2 CASSQVNREQYF TGTGCCAGCAGCCAAGTTAACAGGGAACAGTACTTC
TRBJ1-4 NA NA TRBV7-9 CASSLAHGLEKLFF TGTGCCAGCAGCTTAGCCCACGGACTGGAAAAACTGTTTTTT
TRBJ1-1 NA few TRBV21-1 CASSRDLVTEAFF TGTGCCAGCAGCCGGGACTTGGTCACTGAAGCTTTCTTT
TRBJ1-4 NA many TRBV5-1 CASSLLGREGEKLFF TGCGCCAGCAGCTTGCTTGGCAGGGAGGGTGAAAAACTGTTTTTT
TRBJ2-1 TRBD2 few TRBV6-2/TRBV6-3 CARKTGTSGYNEQFF TGTGCCAGAAAAACCGGGACTAGCGGTTACAATGAGCAGTTCTTC
TRBJ1-6 NA NA TRBV24-1 CATSGHANSPLHF TGTGCCACCAGCGGACACGCTAATTCACCCCTCCACTTT
TRBJ1-2 NA many TRBV9 CASSPRWESYGYTF TGTGCCAGCAGCCCCCGTTGGGAGAGCTATGGCTACACCTTC
TRBJ1-1 NA once TRBV9 CASSVGITGNTEAFF TGTGCCAGCAGCGTGGGCATCACAGGGAACACTGAAGCTTTCTTT
TRBJ2-5 NA few TRBV4-3 CASSQVVGRTQYF TGCGCCAGCAGCCAAGTGGTGGGGAGGACCCAGTACTTC
TRBJ1-1 NA NA TRBV12-3/TRBV12-4 CASSLKGGAEAFF TGTGCCAGCAGTTTAAAAGGTGGGGCTGAAGCTTTCTTT
TRBJ1-2 TRBD1 many TRBV7-2 CASSLGKTGGLYGYTF TGTGCCAGCAGCTTAGGGAAGACAGGGGGCCTCTATGGCTACACCTTC
TRBJ2-1 TRBD1 many TRBV7-9 CASSLRTGSYNEQFF TGTGCCAGCAGCCTAAGGACAGGGTCCTACAATGAGCAGTTCTTC
TRBJ2-5 TRBD1 few TRBV24-1 CATSESNQGARYF TGTGCCACCAGTGAATCGAATCAGGGGGCCAGGTACTTC
TRBJ2-7 NA NA TRBV6-5 CASSYLALQGDEQYF TGTGCCAGCAGTTACCTAGCACTCCAAGGGGACGAGCAGTACTTC
TRBJ1-1 NA many TRBV12-3/TRBV12-4 CASSPSGDTEAFF TGTGCCAGCAGTCCCAGTGGGGACACTGAAGCTTTCTTT
TRBJ2-1 TRBD2 NA TRBV6-2/TRBV6-3 CASSYSTSGGRGGYNEQFF TGTGCCAGCAGTTACTCGACTAGCGGGGGACGGGGGGGATACAATGAGCAGTTCTTC
TRBJ2-4 TRBD2 few TRBV5-1 CASSSPARGSIQYF TGCGCCAGCAGCTCCCCGGCCCGCGGGAGCATTCAGTACTTC
TRBJ2-5 TRBD2 once TRBV7-3 CASSPPGRGETQYF TGTGCCAGCAGCCCACCGGGGAGGGGAGAGACCCAGTACTTC
TRBJ2-1 NA NA TRBV6-6 CASSYEKNEQFF TGTGCCAGCAGTTACGAAAAGAATGAGCAGTTCTTC
TRBJ2-1 NA few TRBV6-5 CASSYFSGSSYNEQFF TGTGCCAGCAGTTACTTCTCCGGAAGCTCCTACAATGAGCAGTTCTTC
TRBJ2-6 NA NA TRBV20-1 CSARTGDSGANVLTF TGCAGTGCTAGAACAGGTGACTCTGGGGCCAACGTCCTGACTTTC
TRBJ2-1 TRBD1 once TRBV29-1 CSAGTGGYNEQSF TGCAGCGCCGGGACAGGGGGTTACAATGAGCAGTCCTTC
TRBJ2-1 NA NA TRBV15 CATSRDIGGRYNEQFF TGTGCCACCAGCAGAGATATTGGGGGGCGTTACAATGAGCAGTTCTTC
TRBJ2-7 NA medium-sized TRBV7-2 CASSVRVRGEQYF TGTGCCAGCAGCGTTCGAGTGAGGGGCGAGCAGTACTTC
TRBJ2-7 NA many TRBV6-5 CATSSGLTYEQYF TGTGCCACGTCCTCGGGATTGACCTACGAGCAGTACTTC
TRBJ1-2 NA few TRBV5-1 CASSDPWGQGNYGYTF TGCGCCAGCAGCGACCCCTGGGGACAAGGAAACTATGGCTACACCTTC
TRBJ2-5 TRBD2 NA TRBV27 CASRPLAGGQETQYF TGTGCCAGCAGGCCTCTAGCGGGAGGGCAGGAGACCCAGTACTTC
TRBJ2-1 NA few TRBV25-1 CASSGFSYNEQFF TGTGCCAGCAGCGGATTCTCCTACAATGAGCAGTTCTTC
TRBJ2-3 TRBD1 NA TRBV6-2/TRBV6-3 CASSYEIPRGTDTQYF TGTGCCAGCAGTTACGAGATCCCCAGGGGGACAGATACGCAGTATTTT
TRBJ2-3 TRBD1 many TRBV6-1 CASSKTGAGDTQYF TGTGCCAGCAGTAAGACAGGGGCGGGAGATACGCAGTATTTT
TRBJ1-6 NA few TRBV4-1 CASSQDQGNSPLHF TGCGCCAGCAGCCAAGATCAGGGTAATTCACCCCTCCACTTT
TRBJ2-1 NA many TRBV5-4 CASSPSGLISYNEQFF TGTGCCAGCAGCCCCAGCGGCTTGATCTCCTACAATGAGCAGTTCTTC
TRBJ1-5 NA NA TRBV16 CAGSQPGWSNQPQHF TGTGCCGGCAGCCAACCAGGGTGGAGCAATCAGCCCCAGCATTTT
TRBJ1-3 NA NA TRBV7-2 CASGYRDSGNTIYF TGTGCCAGCGGCTACAGAGACTCTGGAAACACCATATATTTT
TRBJ2-7 NA few TRBV14 CASSRGEGIYYEQYF TGTGCCAGCAGCCGAGGAGAGGGGATTTACTACGAGCAGTACTTC
TRBJ2-3 TRBD2 NA TRBV2 CASNPRASGGAGTQYF TGTGCCAGCAACCCTAGGGCTAGCGGGGGGGCCGGTACGCAGTATTTT
TRBJ1-1 NA many TRBV7-2 CASSLWETTEAFF TGTGCCAGCAGCTTATGGGAAACCACTGAAGCTTTCTTT
TRBJ1-1 TRBD1 NA TRBV10-3 CAISYRGKTEAFF TGTGCCATCAGTTACAGGGGGAAAACTGAAGCTTTCTTT
TRBJ2-1 TRBD1 NA TRBV4-2 CAGSLSQGAANEQFF TGTGCCGGCAGTTTAAGCCAGGGGGCGGCTAATGAGCAGTTCTTC
TRBJ1-1 TRBD1 few TRBV6-1 CASSEGQMNTEAFF TGTGCCAGCAGTGAGGGACAGATGAACACTGAAGCTTTCTTT
TRBJ2-4 NA NA TRBV7-2 CASSSTTGGNIQYF TGTGCCAGCAGCTCTACAACCGGCGGGAACATTCAGTACTTC
TRBJ2-7 TRBD2 few TRBV6-2/TRBV6-3 CASSYSGRALAEQYF TGTGCCAGCAGTTACTCCGGGAGGGCCTTAGCCGAGCAGTACTTC
TRBJ2-1 TRBD2 NA TRBV4-1 CASSRQTSGRGRFSHEQFF TGCGCCAGCAGCCGTCAGACTAGCGGGAGGGGAAGGTTTAGTCATGAGCAGTTCTTC
TRBJ2-4 TRBD1 few TRBV12-3/TRBV12-4 CASSPGTGEAKNIQYF TGTGCCAGCAGCCCTGGGACAGGGGAAGCCAAAAACATTCAGTACTTC
TRBJ2-5 TRBD2 many TRBV5-1 CASSLGGLAGAETQYF TGCGCCAGCAGCTTGGGGGGACTAGCGGGAGCAGAGACCCAGTACTTC
TRBJ2-5 NA many TRBV7-8 CASSSRQNQETQYF TGTGCCAGCAGCTCCCGACAGAACCAAGAGACCCAGTACTTC